This TCR beta chain was recorded in a study of beta chain features in type 1 diabetes (dated by TCRdb to 2016 to 2019). The study in broad terms: Patients and healthy donors did not differ in mean age, gender distribution, total cell number or subset yield. Across all samples, 90 million to 130 million sorted cells were examined, and cell number per subset correlated strongly with RNA yield. The study compared TCRB repertoires of sorted circulating CD4+ T cell subsets between recently diagnosed type 1 diabetes patients and matched healthy donors. Naive and central memory subsets were obtained from all 30 or so donors, but regulatory and stem cell-like memory subsets were isolated from only 8 patients and roughly 8 healthy donors. General study outcomes and caveats: In all four CD4+ subsets, TCRB CDR3 length was moderately but significantly shorter in type 1 diabetes patients. PCR might favor shorter templates, but patient and control samples were amplified and corrected together, so any skew would affect both groups equally. Naive, central memory and regulatory TCRB repertoires appeared to be more alike among patients than among healthy donors. At VDJ recombination sites, patients with type 1 diabetes made fewer insertions and deleted more nucleotides, a pattern implying thymic rearrangement abnormalities. Sequencing cDNA rather than genomic DNA could over-represent highly expressing activated cells, although activation and CD3 levels did not differ between groups. HLA sub-analyses involved small numbers of individuals, so any influence of HLA type on TCRB rearrangement remained unresolved.

The germline V end is reduced by 8 bases and the J end by 5 bases; junction bases left unmatched: 8. Based on the germline V gene, the CDR1 and CDR2 sequences are MNHEY and SVGAGI. From its cysteine to its phenylalanine, the CDR3 spans 14 amino acids. Only the CDR3 region is kept as DNA, spanning 42 bases read in frame from base 1. Each donor gave one peripheral blood draw, roughly 120 mL on average, collected into heparinised tubes. Naive, central memory, regulatory and stem cell-like memory CD4+ T cells were sorted on a BD FACSAria II using a panel including CD45RO, CCR7, CD25, CD127, CD95 and CD27. All sorted populations exceeded 98% purity. PBMCs were isolated right away by Lymphoprep density gradient centrifugation and were stained directly, without culture. Samples were stained and sorted in pairs, with one healthy donor and one patient per experiment, so that batch effects were minimized. This clone was seen a few times. Its antigen target is currently unknown. No base quality values were provided; no much bigger clone lies one nucleotide off.

The entire isolated RNA was reverse transcribed using the High Capacity cDNA Reverse Transcription Kit, and thus expressed TCRB transcripts were sequenced. Deep immunoSEQ sequencing was performed on naive, central memory and regulatory T cell samples, with an average of about 3.6 million total reads per sample. Sorted cells were lysed in RLT buffer and RNA was extracted with DNase-treated RNeasy Micro or Mini kits, depending on cell number. To prevent cross-contamination, each cell subset was processed individually, whereas patient and healthy donor samples were processed jointly. Using the immunoSEQ multiplex PCR, TCRB sequences were amplified from cDNA into 87-bp fragments spanning the CDR3 region. The amplicons were sequenced using the Illumina HiSeq platform. The source study handled its data this way. PCR bias was computationally corrected using synthetic template baselines, reads within Hamming distance 2 were collapsed, and singletons that could not be merged were discarded. Reads were aligned against IMGT so that V, D and J genes, CDR3 length and insertions or deletions at six rearrangement sites could be assigned. Within each subset, clonotype counts were normalized to the number of sorted cells before true diversity and Gini coefficients were calculated with the tcR R package. The overlap coefficient, calculated on TCRB nucleotide sequences, was used to quantify repertoire sharing. Out-of-frame TCRB sequences from naive cells were analyzed to stand in for the pre-selection repertoire. As stored in TCRdb, this immuneACCESS dataset retains in-frame rearrangements with V and J assigned. A fraction of the clones does not appear; measured against another copy, unresolved V genes explain less than half of the discrepancy, and the remainder lacks a known reason. Clone size and the V and J calls come from that table; the DNA yielded D and trimming. Across this sample there are some 900,000 clones, with 15% to 20% seen only once. The ten largest clones take up 0.023% of the sample.

The sequenced sample consisted of naive CD4+ T cells from blood. According to the study, the label for this sample's cell subset or site signals: true naive CD4+ T cells. The sequence joins TRBV6-5 to TRBJ2-2, with 7 junctional bases fitting TRBD1. This clonotype was sampled from a woman in her late teens or twenties in good health. Here is the DNA: TGTGCCAGCGGTCAGGGGGAATGGACCGGGGAGCTGTTTTTT. Translated, this is CASGQGEWTGELFF.